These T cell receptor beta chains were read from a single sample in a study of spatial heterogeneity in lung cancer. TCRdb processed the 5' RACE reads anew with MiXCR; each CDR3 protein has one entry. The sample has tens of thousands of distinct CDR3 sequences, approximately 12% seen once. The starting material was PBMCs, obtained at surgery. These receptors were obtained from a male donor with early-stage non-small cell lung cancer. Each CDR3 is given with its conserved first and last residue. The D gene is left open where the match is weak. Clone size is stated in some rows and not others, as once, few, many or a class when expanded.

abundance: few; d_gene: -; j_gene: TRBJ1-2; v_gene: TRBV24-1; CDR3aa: CATSDQRARDYTF; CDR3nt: TGTGCCACCAGTGATCAAAGGGCCCGGGACTACACCTTC
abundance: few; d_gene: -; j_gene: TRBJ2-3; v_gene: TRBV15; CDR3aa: CATSEGARTDTQYF; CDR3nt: TGTGCCACCAGCGAAGGGGCCCGCACAGATACGCAGTATTTT
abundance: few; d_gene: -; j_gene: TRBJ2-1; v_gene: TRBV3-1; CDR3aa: CASSQVTRTGRLNEQFF; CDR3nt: TGTGCCAGCAGCCAAGTAACCCGGACGGGGCGACTAAATGAGCAGTTCTTC
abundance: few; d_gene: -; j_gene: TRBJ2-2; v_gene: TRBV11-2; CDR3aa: CASSLLRYPGELFF; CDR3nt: TGTGCCAGCAGCTTACTTCGATATCCCGGGGAGCTGTTTTTT
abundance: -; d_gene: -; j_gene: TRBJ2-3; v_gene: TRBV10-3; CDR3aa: CAISESQEHTQYF; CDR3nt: TGTGCCATCAGTGAGTCTCAGGAGCATACGCAGTATTTT
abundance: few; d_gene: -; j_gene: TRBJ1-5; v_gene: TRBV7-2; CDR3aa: CASSSNNQPQHF; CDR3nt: TGTGCCAGCAGCTCTAACAATCAGCCCCAGCATTTT
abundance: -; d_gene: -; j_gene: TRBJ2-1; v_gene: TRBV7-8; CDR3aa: CASSLGGQTQFDEQFF; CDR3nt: TGTGCCAGCAGCTTAGGAGGACAGACACAATTCGATGAGCAGTTCTTC
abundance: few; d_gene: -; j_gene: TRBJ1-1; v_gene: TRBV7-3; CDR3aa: CASSPGRNWNTEAFF; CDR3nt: TGTGCCAGCAGCCCTGGGCGGAATTGGAACACTGAAGCTTTCTTT
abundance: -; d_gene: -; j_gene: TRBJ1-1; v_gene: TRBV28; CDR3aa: CASTPGVDTEAFF; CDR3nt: TGTGCCAGCACCCCGGGGGTGGACACTGAAGCTTTCTTT
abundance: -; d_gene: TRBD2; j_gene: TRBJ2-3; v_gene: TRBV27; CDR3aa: CASGPSGGTYVDTQYF; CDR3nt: TGTGCCTCAGGACCTAGCGGGGGGACATATGTCGATACGCAGTATTTT
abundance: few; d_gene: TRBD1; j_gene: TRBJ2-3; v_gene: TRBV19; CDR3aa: CASKEQGLDTQYF; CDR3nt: TGTGCCAGTAAGGAACAGGGGTTAGATACGCAGTATTTT
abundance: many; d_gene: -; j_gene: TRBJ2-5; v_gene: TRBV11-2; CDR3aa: CASSPSTLARETQYF; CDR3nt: TGTGCCAGCAGCCCGTCAACCCTCGCCCGAGAGACCCAGTACTTC
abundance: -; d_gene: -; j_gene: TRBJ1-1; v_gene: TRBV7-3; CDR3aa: CASSPGGPNTEAFF; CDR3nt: TGTGCCAGCAGCCCCGGAGGACCGAACACTGAAGCTTTCTTT
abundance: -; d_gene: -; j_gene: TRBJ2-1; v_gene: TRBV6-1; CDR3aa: CASSGLTSNNEQFF; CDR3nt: TGTGCCAGCAGTGGGTTGACTAGTAACAATGAGCAGTTCTTC
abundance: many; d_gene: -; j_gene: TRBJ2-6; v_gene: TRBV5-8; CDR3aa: CASSLRGANVLTF; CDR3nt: TGTGCCAGCAGCTTGAGAGGGGCCAACGTCCTGACTTTC
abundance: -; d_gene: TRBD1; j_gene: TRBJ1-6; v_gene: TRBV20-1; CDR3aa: CSAKRQGQISYNSPLHF; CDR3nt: TGCAGTGCCAAAAGACAGGGGCAAATTTCCTATAATTCACCCCTCCACTTT
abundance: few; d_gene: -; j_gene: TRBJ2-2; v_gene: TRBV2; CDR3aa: CASSEWSAGELFF; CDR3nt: TGTGCCAGCAGTGAATGGTCGGCCGGGGAGCTGTTTTTT
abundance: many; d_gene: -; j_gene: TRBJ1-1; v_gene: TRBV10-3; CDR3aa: CAISYGPPLGAFF; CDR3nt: TGTGCCATCAGCTACGGGCCGCCCCTTGGAGCTTTCTTT
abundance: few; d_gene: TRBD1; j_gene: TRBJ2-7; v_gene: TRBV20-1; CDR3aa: CSAVPGQGYEQYF; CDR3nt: TGCAGTGCAGTACCGGGACAGGGTTACGAGCAGTACTTC
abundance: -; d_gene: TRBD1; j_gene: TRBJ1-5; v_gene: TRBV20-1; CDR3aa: CSAGQGGYSNQPQHF; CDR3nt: TGCAGTGCTGGACAGGGCGGTTATAGCAATCAGCCCCAGCATTTT
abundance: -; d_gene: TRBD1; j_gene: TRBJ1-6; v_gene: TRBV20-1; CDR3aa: CSATRGQGAWDNSPLHF; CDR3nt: TGCAGTGCTACCCGGGGTCAGGGGGCTTGGGATAATTCACCCCTCCACTTT
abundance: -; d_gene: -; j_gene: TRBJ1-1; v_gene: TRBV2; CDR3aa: CASSGPGRTEAFF; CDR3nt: TGTGCCAGCAGTGGGCCAGGACGGACTGAAGCTTTCTTT
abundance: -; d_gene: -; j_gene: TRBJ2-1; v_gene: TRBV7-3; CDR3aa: CASSRSQGTQHEQFF; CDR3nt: TGTGCCAGCAGCCGAAGCCAGGGTACACAACATGAGCAGTTCTTC
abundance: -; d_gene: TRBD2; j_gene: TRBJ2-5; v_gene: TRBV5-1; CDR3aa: CASSLGGLTQETQYF; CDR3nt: TGCGCCAGCAGCTTGGGGGGACTAACACAAGAGACCCAGTACTTC
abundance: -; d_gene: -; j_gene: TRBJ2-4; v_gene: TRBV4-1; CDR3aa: CASSQAGQLYIQYF; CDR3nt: TGCGCCAGCAGCCAAGCAGGGCAACTGTACATTCAGTACTTC
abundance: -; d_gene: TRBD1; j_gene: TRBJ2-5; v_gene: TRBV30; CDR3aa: CAWRSRDRGWETQYF; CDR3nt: TGTGCCTGGAGATCCCGGGACAGGGGTTGGGAGACCCAGTACTTC
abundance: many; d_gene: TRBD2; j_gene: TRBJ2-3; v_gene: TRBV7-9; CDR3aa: CASSGGLAGTDTQYF; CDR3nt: TGTGCCAGCAGCGGGGGACTAGCGGGCACAGATACGCAGTATTTT
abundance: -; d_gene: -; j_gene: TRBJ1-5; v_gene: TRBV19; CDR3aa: CASSIQISNQPQHF; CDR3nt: TGTGCCAGTAGTATCCAGATAAGCAATCAGCCCCAGCATTTT
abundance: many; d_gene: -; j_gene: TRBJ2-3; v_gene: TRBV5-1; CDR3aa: CASSTGSTDTQYF; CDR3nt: TGCGCCAGCTCTACAGGGAGCACAGATACGCAGTATTTT
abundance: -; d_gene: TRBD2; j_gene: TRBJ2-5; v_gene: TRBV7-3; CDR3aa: CASSLRGPASGFQETQYF; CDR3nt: TGTGCCAGCAGCTTAAGGGGTCCGGCTAGCGGGTTCCAAGAGACCCAGTACTTC
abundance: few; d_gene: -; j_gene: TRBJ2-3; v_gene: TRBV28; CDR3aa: CASSFGRNTDTQYF; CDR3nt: TGTGCCAGCAGTTTTGGGCGGAACACAGATACGCAGTATTTT
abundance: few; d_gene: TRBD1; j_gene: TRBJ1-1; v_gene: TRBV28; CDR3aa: CASRPNRGRAFF; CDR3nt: TGTGCCAGCAGACCTAACAGGGGAAGGGCTTTCTTT
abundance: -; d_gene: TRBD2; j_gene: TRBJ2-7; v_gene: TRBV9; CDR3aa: CASSPRLAAYEQYF; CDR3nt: TGTGCCAGCAGCCCCCGACTAGCGGCCTACGAGCAGTACTTC
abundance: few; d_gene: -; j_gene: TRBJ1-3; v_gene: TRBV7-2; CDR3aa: CASSIEGRRGNTIYF; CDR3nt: TGTGCCAGCAGCATCGAGGGCCGGCGGGGAAACACCATATATTTT
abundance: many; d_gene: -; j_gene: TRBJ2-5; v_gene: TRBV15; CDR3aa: CATSRENLGETQYF; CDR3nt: TGTGCCACCAGCAGAGAAAATTTAGGAGAGACCCAGTACTTC
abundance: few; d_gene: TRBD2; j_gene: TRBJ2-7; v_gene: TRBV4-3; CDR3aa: CASSQYRGAYEQYF; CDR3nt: TGCGCCAGCAGCCAATACCGGGGGGCCTACGAGCAGTACTTC
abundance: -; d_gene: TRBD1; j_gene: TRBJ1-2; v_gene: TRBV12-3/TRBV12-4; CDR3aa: CASSQRTGDNYGYTF; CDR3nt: TGTGCCAGCAGTCAACGGACAGGGGATAACTATGGCTACACCTTC
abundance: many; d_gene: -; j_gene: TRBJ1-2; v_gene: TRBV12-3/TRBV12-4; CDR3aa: CASSWDLNYGYTF; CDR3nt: TGTGCCAGCAGTTGGGACCTTAACTATGGCTACACCTTC
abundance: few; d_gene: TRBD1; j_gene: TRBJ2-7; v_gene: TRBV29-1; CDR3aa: CSVAGQGASEQYF; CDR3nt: TGCAGCGTCGCGGGACAGGGGGCTAGCGAGCAGTACTTC
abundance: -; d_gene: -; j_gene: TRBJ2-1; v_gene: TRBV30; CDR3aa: CAWRGGQRSYNEQFF; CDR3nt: TGTGCCTGGAGGGGGGGACAGCGCTCCTACAATGAGCAGTTCTTC
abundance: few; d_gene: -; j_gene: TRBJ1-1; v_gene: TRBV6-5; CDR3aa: CASSPLQGNTEAFF; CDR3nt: TGTGCCAGCAGTCCTCTTCAGGGGAACACTGAAGCTTTCTTT
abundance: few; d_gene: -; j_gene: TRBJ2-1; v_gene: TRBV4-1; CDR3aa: CASSLPDSSYNEQFF; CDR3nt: TGCGCCAGCAGCCTACCCGACAGCTCCTACAATGAGCAGTTCTTC
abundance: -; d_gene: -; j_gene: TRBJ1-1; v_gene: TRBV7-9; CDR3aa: CASSPRNLNTEAFF; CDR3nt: TGTGCCAGCAGCCCCCGGAACTTGAACACTGAAGCTTTCTTT